This TCR delta chain was sequenced during a study of γδ T cells in repeated Plasmodium falciparum infection. In its sample, this clone was seen a few times. The protein TCRdb gives is from a much larger clone and does not agree with this DNA's translation at residue 16, likely a read error; the protein shown here comes from the DNA. TCRdb re-analyzed the multiplex PCR reads via CATT. The sample comprises over 90,000 delta-chain clones, less than 1% of which are singletons, and 9.5% to 10% rests with the top ten. Flow sorting of PBMC yielded separate Vgamma9/Vdelta2+ and Vdelta2-negative gammadelta T cell populations for bulk repertoire analysis. Germline loops: CDR1 GEAIGNYY, CDR2 EKD. There are 19 residues in the CDR3.

The source is a pool of human donors (malaria-infected and uninfected, not separated). This chain links TRDV2 with TRDJ1, with 10 bases matching TRDD3. What was sequenced was gamma-delta T cells from blood. CDR3 residues: CACDTISTGGFIYTDELIF. The DNA of the CDR3 is TGTGCCTGTGACACGATTAGTACTGGGGGATTTATATACACCGATGAACTCATCTTT.